This TCR beta chain is from a study of T cells after posttransplantation cyclophosphamide. Profiling relied on immunoSEQ multiplex PCR, and the TCRdb table lists in-frame clones only, not all of them. The sample holds roughly 4,800 clones, roughly 80% seen once. This CDR3 is built from 14 residues. Germline trimming cut 0 bases from V and 8 bases from J; bases unmatched to any gene: 3. Germline-derived CDR1 and CDR2 are LNHNV and YYDKDF (reference sequence). Treatment was busulfan-fludarabine conditioning, a marrow graft, and cyclophosphamide on days +3 and +4. Sequenced here: PBMCs, sampled after allogeneic stem cell transplant with posttransplant cyclophosphamide. This TCR derives from a male patient in his 50s who received an allogeneic stem cell transplant from a related donor and was CMV-positive. T cells may partly derive from the graft donor. This chain links TRBV15 with TRBJ1-2; TRBD1 matches at 10 bases. CDR3 coding DNA: TGTGCCACCAGCAGAGAGGGACAGGGGAGAGGCTACACCTTC. It translates to CATSREGQGRGYTF.